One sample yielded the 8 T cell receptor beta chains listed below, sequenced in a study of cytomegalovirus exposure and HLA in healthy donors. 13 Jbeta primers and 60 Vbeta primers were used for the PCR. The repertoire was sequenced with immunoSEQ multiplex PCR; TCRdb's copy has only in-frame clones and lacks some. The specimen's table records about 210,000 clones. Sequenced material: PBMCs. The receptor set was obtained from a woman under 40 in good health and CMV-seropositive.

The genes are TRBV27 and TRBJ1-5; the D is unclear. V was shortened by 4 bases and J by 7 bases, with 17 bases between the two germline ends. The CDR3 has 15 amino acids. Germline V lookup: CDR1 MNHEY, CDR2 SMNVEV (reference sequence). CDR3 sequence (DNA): TGTGCCAGCAGTTACTCAGGTTGGAGAGGGCAGCCCCAGCATTTT. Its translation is CASSYSGWRGQPQHF.

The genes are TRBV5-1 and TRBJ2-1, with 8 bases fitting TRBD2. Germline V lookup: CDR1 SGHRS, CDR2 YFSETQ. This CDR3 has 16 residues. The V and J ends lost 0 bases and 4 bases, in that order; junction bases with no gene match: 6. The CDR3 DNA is TGCGCCAGCAGCTTGGAAGGAGCGGGGGAGTACAATGAGCAGTTCTTC. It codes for CASSLEGAGEYNEQFF.

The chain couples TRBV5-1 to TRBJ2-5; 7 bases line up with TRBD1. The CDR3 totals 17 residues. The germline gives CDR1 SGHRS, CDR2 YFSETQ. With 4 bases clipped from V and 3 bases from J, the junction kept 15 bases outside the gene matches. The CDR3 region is CASSPAETGPSEETQYF. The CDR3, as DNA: TGCGCCAGCAGCCCGGCCGAGACAGGGCCGAGCGAAGAGACCCAGTACTTC.

The CDR3 here is CASREGYEQYF. The CDR3 nucleotides are TGTGCCAGTCGGGAAGGCTACGAGCAGTACTTC. The J gene is TRBJ2-7, the V gene TRBV19, with a weak D call TRBD2 (5 bases). In germline, CDR1 is LNHDA, CDR2 SQIVND (reference sequence). V dropped 8 bases and J dropped 3 bases, with 8 bases sitting between them. This CDR3 region has 11 residues.

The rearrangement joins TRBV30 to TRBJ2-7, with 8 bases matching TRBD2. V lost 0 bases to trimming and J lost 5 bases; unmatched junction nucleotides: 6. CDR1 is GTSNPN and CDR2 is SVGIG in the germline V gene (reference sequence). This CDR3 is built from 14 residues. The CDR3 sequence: CAWSVGGALDEQYF. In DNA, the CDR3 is TGTGCCTGGAGTGTCGGGGGGGCTCTAGACGAGCAGTACTTC.

The CDR3 loop reads CASSYTQNYEQYF. DNA of the CDR3: TGTGCCAGCAGTTATACACAAAACTACGAGCAGTACTTC. This rearrangement joins TRBV2 to TRBJ2-7; the D is unclear. CDR3 length equals 13 residues. V was clipped by 5 bases and J by 3 bases, with 11 bases between them. Germline V lookup: CDR1 SNHLY, CDR2 FYNNEI.

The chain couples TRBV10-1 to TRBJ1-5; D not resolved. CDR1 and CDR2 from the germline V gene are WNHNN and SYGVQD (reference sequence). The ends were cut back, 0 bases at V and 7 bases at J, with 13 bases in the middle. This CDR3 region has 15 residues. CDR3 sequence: CASSESRGGRQPQHF. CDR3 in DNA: TGCGCCAGCAGTGAGTCGCGGGGAGGCCGGCAGCCCCAGCATTTT.

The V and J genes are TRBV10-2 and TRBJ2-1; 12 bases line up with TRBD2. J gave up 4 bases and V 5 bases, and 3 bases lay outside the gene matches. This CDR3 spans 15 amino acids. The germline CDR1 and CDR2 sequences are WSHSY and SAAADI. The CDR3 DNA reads TGCGCCAGCAGTAGGACTAGCGGGGCATACAATGAGCAGTTCTTC. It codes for CASSRTSGAYNEQFF.